This T cell receptor (beta chain) was documented in a study of blood T cell repertoires in COVID-19. The wider study: PBMCs, B-cell-depleted T cells, or T cells were the source of the cDNA or gDNA that made up the material.

The CDR3 extends over 13 amino acids. Germline V CDR1 and CDR2: DFQATT, SNEGSKA (reference sequence). V was trimmed by 3 bases and J by 4 bases, leaving 12 bases between them. The cohort comprised adults aged about 18 to 100 years residing in about two dozen US areas. Two negative PCRs, clearance, or symptom resolution characterized the recovered Cohort 3 donors. In the original analysis: Reference gene primer amplification gave estimated nucleated cell counts. Repertoires were generated with immunoSEQ multiplex PCR, while TCRdb's copy carries only in-frame clones and drops some. V and J calls and clone size are given by that table; D and trimming were obtained from the DNA. The sample carries some 320,000 clones, about 92% recorded once.

The sequenced sample was PBMCs or T cells enriched from blood (not recorded which). The chain has TRBV20-1 and TRBJ1-2; D not certain. The sequence came from a man between 60 and 75 years old who had recovered from COVID-19. This CDR3 is CSASPEAGYGYTF. The CDR3 DNA follows: TGCAGTGCTAGTCCGGAGGCGGGCTATGGCTACACCTTC.